These 10 T cell receptor beta chains originate from one sample sequenced in a study of blood T cells in healthy people across ages. The authors ran a second PCR of about 6 to 12 cycles using a sample-barcoded 5' primer and a J-beta primer mix. TCRdb reanalysed the 5' RACE reads using MiXCR and keeps one entry per CDR3 protein. In the table there are hundreds of thousands of distinct CDR3 sequences, under 40% of which are singletons. Sequencing was carried out using blood. The receptors come from a young man in good health.

The chain links TRBV20-1 to TRBJ2-1; the D gene is possibly TRBD1 (5 bases). The V end was cut by 6 bases, the J end by 10 bases, with 19 bases between. This CDR3 comprises 13 residues. Per the germline V gene, CDR1 is DFQATT and CDR2 is SNEGSKA (reference sequence). The CDR3 coding sequence is TGCAGTGCCAGTGGGGCAGGGAAGGGCGAGCAGTTCTTC. It specifies CSASGAGKGEQFF.

The chain links TRBV7-9 to TRBJ1-5; D ambiguous. The CDR3 length is 15 residues. The V gene's germline CDR1 is SEHNR and CDR2 FQNEAQ (reference sequence). The V end was cut by 6 bases, the J end by 7 bases, with 19 bases between. The CDR3 DNA sequence: TGTGCCAGCAGTCAAAATGGGGTTCAGTCACAGCCCCAGCATTTT. This translates into CASSQNGVQSQPQHF.

This clonotype was seen a handful of times. The chain recombines TRBV12-3 or TRBV12-4 with TRBJ1-2, with D perhaps TRBD1 (5 bases). This CDR3 is built from 14 residues. V gave up 7 bases and J gave up 5 bases, with 17 bases separating them. CDR3 sequence: CASTSGGEVYGYTF. CDR3 sequence (DNA): TGTGCCAGCACTTCGGGGGGGGAGGTTTATGGCTACACCTTC.

The CDR3 DNA follows: TGTGCCAGCAGCCCACAGGTGGCGAATGAAAAACTGTTTTTT. The encoded protein is CASSPQVANEKLFF. The chain employs TRBV7-2 and TRBJ1-4; weak D call: TRBD1 (5 bases). The CDR3 sequence is 14 residues long. CDR1 and CDR2 from the germline V gene are SGHTA and FQGNSA. V was shortened by 5 bases and J by 5 bases, with 12 bases between the two germline ends.

The chain uses TRBV7-9 and TRBJ2-2; no clear D. The V end was cut by 3 bases, the J end by 0 bases, with 5 bases between. The CDR3 covers 14 residues. Germline V gene data show CDR1 as SEHNR and CDR2 as FQNEAQ (reference sequence). Here the CDR3 reads CASSFDANTGELFF. The CDR3 coding sequence is TGTGCCAGCAGCTTTGACGCGAACACCGGGGAGCTGTTTTTT.

This clonotype was seen more than once but under ten times. The chain has TRBV25-1 and TRBJ1-1; TRBD1 matches 7 bases. The V segment lost 10 bases and the J segment 0 bases; nucleotides outside the gene matches: 5. The V gene's germline CDR1 is MGHDK and CDR2 SYGVNS. The CDR3 sequence is 13 residues long. CDR3: CATEGQLNTEAFF. Here the CDR3 DNA reads TGTGCCACCGAGGGACAGCTGAACACTGAAGCTTTCTTT. Full variable domain (missing parts from reference TRBV25-1 and TRBJ1-1): EADIYQTPRYLVIGTGKKITLECSQTMGHDKMYWYQQDPGMELHLIHYSYGVNSTEKGDLSSESTVSRIRTEHFPLTLESARPSHTSQYLCATEGQLNTEAFFGQGTRLTVV.

The chain has TRBV7-9 and TRBJ1-4, with D perhaps matching TRBD1 (6 bases). CDR1 is SEHNR, CDR2 FQNEAQ, per germline (reference sequence). This CDR3 region has 15 residues. Trimming shortened V by 4 bases and J by 7 bases, and 16 bases separated the two germline ends. Written as DNA, the CDR3 is TGTGCCAGCAGCTCAGGGGAGCCACTAGTTGAAAAACTGTTTTTT. It encodes CASSSGEPLVEKLFF.

The V call is TRBV29-1, the J call TRBJ1-1; D might be TRBD1 (5 bases). V lost 2 bases and J lost 6, with 13 bases in between. This CDR3 spans 13 amino acids. Looked up from germline, CDR1 is SQVTM and CDR2 is ANQGSEA. The DNA for the CDR3 is TGCAGCGTTGAAATCGGGGGAGCCGCTGAAGCTTTCTTT. This sequence encodes CSVEIGGAAEAFF.

This clonotype was seen only a few times. The chain joins TRBV4-3 to TRBJ2-4; 9 nucleotides align to TRBD2. Trimming cost V 3 bases and J 13 bases; bases outside gene matches: 16. Germline V CDR1 and CDR2: LGHNA, YSLEER. The CDR3 runs to 16 residues. CDR3 in amino acids: CASSQGAGGVYNEQYF. The CDR3 bases are TGCGCCAGCAGCCAGGGCGCGGGGGGGGTCTACAATGAGCAGTACTTC.

The table lists this clonotype with a count of one. A read error may explain this, as a much larger clone is one base away. V and J are TRBV4-3 and TRBJ1-2; no clear D gene. Germline CDR1 reads LGHNA; CDR2 reads YSLEER. Trimming shortened V by 0 bases and J by 6 bases, and 17 bases separated the two germline ends. The CDR3 totals 16 residues. CDR3 residues: CASSQDWRADFDGYTF. The DNA of the CDR3 is TGCGCCAGCAGCCAAGATTGGCGGGCCGACTTCGATGGCTACACCTTC.